Following are 30 T cell receptor beta chains from one sample sequenced in a study of T and B cells in COVID-19 patients. Each TRB amplification used about 220-500 ng of genomic DNA from blood. Multiplex PCR with BIOMED2 TRB-A/B primer pools amplified TRB rearrangements. TCRdb fed the multiplex PCR reads into MiXCR, producing one record per CDR3 protein. The top ten hold 22% of the sample, which has 4,000 to 4,500 distinct CDR3 sequences, approximately 25% seen once. Sequencing was carried out using blood. The receptors derive from a human donor with active COVID-19.

This clonotype ranks as medium-sized. This chain links TRBV5-4 with TRBJ2-7; D possibly corresponds to TRBD2 (5 bases). This CDR3 contains 14 residues. V gave up 4 bases and J gave up 6 bases, with 17 bases separating them. Germline CDR1 reads SGHNT; CDR2 reads YYREEE (reference sequence). The CDR3 loop is CASSPTPSSSEQYF. The CDR3, as DNA: TGTGCCAGCAGCCCAACCCCTAGCAGTTCCGAGCAGTACTTC.

This chain links TRBV6-6 with TRBJ1-4; D may be TRBD1 (6 bases). This CDR3 spans 14 amino acids. Between the trimmed V and J ends, which lost 5 bases and 8 bases, there was a span of 15 bases. Germline V gene lookup returns CDR1 MNHNY and CDR2 SVGAGI (reference sequence). The CDR3 here is CASSPRGIGEKLFF. The CDR3 nucleotides are TGTGCCAGCAGTCCGAGGGGGATCGGAGAAAAACTGTTTTTT.

This clonotype was seen a few times. V usage is TRBV20-1 and J usage is TRBJ1-6; tentatively, D is TRBD1 (5 bases). V was trimmed by 7 bases and J by 6 bases, leaving 13 bases between them. Germline CDR1 DFQATT, CDR2 SNEGSKA (reference sequence). This CDR3 is 13 amino acids long. The CDR3 sequence is CSGKDTTNSPLHF. CDR3 in DNA: TGCAGTGGAAAGGACACTACTAATTCACCCCTCCACTTT.

By share of the sample, this clonotype is medium-sized. The J gene is TRBJ2-3, the V gene TRBV6-1; 7 bases agree with TRBD1. This CDR3 is built from 14 residues. V dropped 6 bases and J dropped 3; count of bases not matched to a gene: 6. Germline CDR1 and CDR2: MNHNS and SASEGT. The CDR3 DNA reads as TGTGCCAGCAGAGAGGGGGCTGGTACAGATACGCAGTATTTT. Protein product: CASREGAGTDTQYF.

This clonotype is categorized as medium-sized (0.01 to 0.1%). CDR3 in amino acids: CASSAGFSGNTIYF. The CDR3 coding sequence is TGTGCCAGCAGTGCCGGCTTTTCGGGAAACACCATATATTTT. V gene TRBV6-5 combines with J gene TRBJ1-3, with D hard to call. The CDR3 has 14 amino acids. From germline, CDR1 is MNHEY and CDR2 SVGAGI. Trimming took 5 bases from V and 4 from J, leaving 12 bases between them.

Within the sample, this clonotype is medium-sized. This rearrangement joins TRBV6-1 to TRBJ2-3; the D is unclear. This CDR3 has 15 amino acids. The germline gives CDR1 MNHNS, CDR2 SASEGT. Trimming took 8 bases from V and 0 from J, leaving 15 bases between them. CDR3 in amino acids: CASLDSAVSTDTQYF. The CDR3 DNA reads as TGTGCCAGCCTTGATTCGGCTGTAAGCACAGATACGCAGTATTTT.

The V call is TRBV6-5, the J call TRBJ2-7, with D tentatively TRBD1 (5 bases). The CDR3 totals 16 residues. The germline CDR1 and CDR2 sequences are MNHEY and SVGAGI. The V gene lost 7 bases and the J gene lost 3 bases, with 22 bases spanning the gap. CDR3 in amino acids: CASTSAAGWGFYEQYF. The CDR3 DNA sequence: TGTGCCAGCACCTCAGCAGCAGGGTGGGGCTTCTACGAGCAGTACTTC.

By share of the sample, this clonotype is medium-sized (0.01 to 0.1%). CDR3 region: CASSIGSVPNTGELFF. CDR3 nucleotide sequence: TGTGCCAGTAGTATAGGCTCTGTTCCTAACACCGGGGAGCTGTTTTTT. The chain is built from TRBV19 and TRBJ2-2; D remains ambiguous. This CDR3 region has 16 residues. Germline loops: CDR1 LNHDA, CDR2 SQIVND (reference sequence). Trimming cost V 1 base and J 2 bases, with 11 bases left between them.

For the CDR3, the DNA is TGTGCCAGCAGTCCCAGGGGCTATTATGAGCAGTTCTTC. This codes for CASSPRGYYEQFF. J is TRBJ2-1 and V is TRBV5-4, with D maybe TRBD1 (6 bases). The V gene's germline CDR1 is SGHNT and CDR2 YYREEE (reference sequence). Trimming pared 5 bases from V and 8 bases from J, leaving 14 bases between. This CDR3 comprises 13 residues.

By share, this clonotype counts as medium-sized (0.01 to 0.1%). This chain joins TRBV19 and TRBJ1-1, with no clear D. Between the trimmed V and J ends, which lost 3 bases and 4 bases, there was a span of 12 bases. CDR3 length: 14 residues. Germline V lookup: CDR1 LNHDA, CDR2 SQIVND (reference sequence). The DNA of the CDR3 is TGTGCCAGTAGTATGGTCCCCTCGAGCACTGAAGCTTTCTTT. Its protein product is CASSMVPSSTEAFF.

By share, this clonotype ranks as medium-sized (0.01 to 0.1%). The chain links TRBV15 to TRBJ2-4; D unresolved. The CDR3 totals 15 residues. Per the germline V gene, CDR1 is LNHNV and CDR2 is YYDKDF (reference sequence). Trimming pared 2 bases from V and 6 bases from J, leaving 14 bases between. CDR3 loop: CATSRYAIFGNIQYF. In nucleotides, the CDR3 is TGTGCCACCAGCAGATACGCCATTTTTGGAAACATTCAGTACTTC.

The sample holds a few counts of this clonotype. The J gene is TRBJ1-6, the V gene TRBV7-2; 7 bases fit TRBD1. V lost 1 base and J lost 7; bases outside the gene matches: 1. From germline, CDR1 is SGHTA and CDR2 FQGNSA. This CDR3 contains 14 residues. The CDR3 region is CASSLVQGNSPLHF. The CDR3 DNA is TGTGCCAGCAGCTTAGTACAGGGGAATTCACCCCTCCACTTT.

This clonotype ranks as medium-sized. This chain connects TRBV27 to TRBJ2-3, with TRBD1 as a possible D gene (5 bases). V was clipped by 6 bases and J by 6 bases, with 13 bases between them. CDR1 is MNHEY, CDR2 SMNVEV, per germline (reference sequence). This CDR3 spans 13 amino acids. CDR3 in amino acids: CASSKQGSDTQYF. CDR3 coding DNA: TGTGCCAGCAGCAAGCAGGGTAGTGATACGCAGTATTTT.

This clonotype is deemed medium-sized. The chain has TRBV29-1 and TRBJ1-1; the D is unclear. The V gene's germline CDR1 is SQVTM and CDR2 ANQGSEA. Trimming left V 0 bases short and J 10 bases short, with 6 bases between. The CDR3 has 10 amino acids. CDR3 in DNA: TGCAGCGTTGAAGATATAAGAGCTTTCTTT. The encoded protein is CSVEDIRAFF.

Sample share makes this clonotype medium-sized. The rearrangement uses TRBV30 and TRBJ1-1; D is possibly TRBD1 (6 bases). The length of the CDR3 is 13 residues. Trimming removed 3 bases from V and 0 bases from J, with 8 bases in between. Per germline, CDR1 GTSNPN and CDR2 SVGIG (reference sequence). CDR3 in amino acids: CAWRKGVNTEAFF. The DNA of the CDR3 is TGTGCCTGGAGGAAGGGGGTGAACACTGAAGCTTTCTTT.

In this sample, this clonotype is medium-sized. The DNA for the CDR3 is TGTGCCAGTAGTAAGGGGGGGGGCGCGAACACAGATACGCAGTATTTT. Its protein is CASSKGGGANTDTQYF. The chain employs TRBV19 and TRBJ2-3; D may be TRBD2 (7 bases). The CDR3 covers 16 residues. The germline CDR1 and CDR2 sequences are LNHDA and SQIVND (reference sequence). Trimming took off 4 bases at V and 2 bases at J, with 16 bases between the two ends.

This chain connects TRBV7-2 to TRBJ1-2, with D unresolved. Germline assignment: CDR1 SGHTA and CDR2 FQGNSA. There are 14 residues in the CDR3. The V end lost 5 bases, the J end lost 1 base, and 11 bases lay between the germline ends. The chain's CDR3 is CASSPIANNYGYTF. CDR3 coding DNA: TGTGCCAGCAGCCCCATAGCCAATAACTATGGCTACACCTTC.

Note on this clonotype: A much larger clone differs from this one at a single base, so this may be a read error. This sequence joins TRBV12-3 or TRBV12-4 and TRBJ2-5; possible D gene TRBD1, 5 bases. Trimming removed 6 bases at V and 2 bases at J, with 10 bases between. The CDR3 extends over 13 amino acids. The CDR3 loop reads CASSRRTQETQYF. The CDR3 region has the DNA TGTGCCAGCAGCAGACGGACACAAGAGACCCAGTACTTC.

This clonotype is termed medium-sized. The chain carries TRBV12-3 or TRBV12-4 and TRBJ1-5, with D tentatively TRBD1 (6 bases). CDR3 length: 18 amino acids. Deletions cut 3 bases from V and 9 bases from J, with 27 bases between. CDR3 protein: CASSFNGQTIRGERPQHF. The CDR3 DNA follows: TGTGCCAGCAGTTTTAACGGACAGACTATCCGGGGAGAACGGCCCCAGCATTTT.

This clonotype is medium-sized in the sample. The V gene is TRBV30, the J gene TRBJ1-3; maybe TRBD1 (5 bases). From germline, CDR1 is GTSNPN and CDR2 SVGIG (reference sequence). V lost 5 bases, J lost 8 bases, and 13 bases lay in between. This CDR3 contains 12 residues. Here the CDR3 DNA reads TGTGCCTGGGACCAGGTGGGGGACACCATATATTTT. This gives the protein CAWDQVGDTIYF.

By frequency in the sample, this clonotype is medium-sized. The chain joins TRBV18 to TRBJ2-3, with D hard to call. The CDR3 consists of 14 residues. V shed 5 bases and J shed 6 bases, with 15 bases lying between them. Germline lookup yields CDR1 KGHSH and CDR2 LQKENI. Written as DNA, the CDR3 is TGTGCCAGCTCAACACGGTTAGGAAGGGATACGCAGTATTTT. Its protein product is CASSTRLGRDTQYF.

This clonotype is labeled medium-sized. The rearrangement uses TRBV30 and TRBJ1-1, with D perhaps matching TRBD1 (5 bases). CDR3 size: 12 residues. Germline V lookup: CDR1 GTSNPN, CDR2 SVGIG (reference sequence). Trimming stripped 1 base from V and 3 bases from J, with 6 bases between. The CDR3 DNA reads as TGTGCCTGGAGTGGGGGGTACACTGAAGCTTTCTTT. Translated, it gives CAWSGGYTEAFF. Full variable domain (outside the CDR3, taken from reference TRBV30 and TRBJ1-1): SQTIHQWPATLVQPVGSPLSLECTVEGTSNPNLYWYRQAAGRGLQLLFYSVGIGQISSEVPQNLSASRPQDRQFILSSKKLLLSDSGFYLCAWSGGYTEAFFGQGTRLTVV.

This clonotype has just a few counts. This sequence joins TRBV5-1 and TRBJ2-5; 8 bases map to TRBD1. This CDR3 spans 15 amino acids. With 1 base clipped from V and 5 bases from J, the junction kept 7 bases outside the gene matches. Germline CDR1 is SGHRS and CDR2 is YFSETQ. The CDR3 DNA sequence: TGCGCCAGCAGCTTGTGGGACAGGCCGGGGGAGACCCAGTACTTC. It is translated as CASSLWDRPGETQYF. Full variable domain (missing parts from reference TRBV5-1 and TRBJ2-5): KAGVTQTPRYLIKTRGQQVTLSCSPISGHRSVSWYQQTPGQGLQFLFEYFSETQRNKGNFPGRFSGRQFSNSRSEMNVSTLELGDSALYLCASSLWDRPGETQYFGPGTRLLVL.

This clonotype has a handful of counts. The chain combines TRBV12-3 or TRBV12-4 with TRBJ1-1; 11 bases are shared with TRBD1. The CDR3 extends over 13 amino acids. Germline trimming cut 9 bases from V and 5 bases from J; bases unmatched to any gene: 5. The CDR3 loop reads CASPGTGGTEAFF. The CDR3 nucleotides are TGTGCCAGTCCCGGGACAGGGGGAACTGAAGCTTTCTTT.

This clonotype is labeled medium-sized. J is TRBJ2-7 and V is TRBV6-6; TRBD2 aligns across 7 bases. CDR3 size: 13 residues. Germline loops: CDR1 MNHNY, CDR2 SVGAGI (reference sequence). The J segment lost 2 bases and the V segment lost 7 bases, leaving 5 bases of the junction unmatched. CDR3 loop: CASTSGAAYEQYF. The CDR3 nucleotides read TGTGCCAGCACCAGCGGGGCTGCCTACGAGCAGTACTTC.

By share, this clonotype ranks as medium-sized. CDR3 protein: CASSPGTGENSPLHF. CDR3 coding DNA: TGTGCCAGCTCACCCGGGACAGGGGAAAACTCACCCCTCCACTTT. The chain links TRBV18 to TRBJ1-6; 10 nucleotides match TRBD1. Unmatched junction bases numbered 6, after V lost 3 bases and J lost 10 bases. The germline CDR1 and CDR2 sequences are KGHSH and LQKENI. The CDR3 totals 15 residues.

V gene TRBV20-1 combines with J gene TRBJ2-5; weak D call: TRBD1 (6 bases). The germline gives CDR1 DFQATT, CDR2 SNEGSKA (reference sequence). The CDR3 is made up of 13 amino acids. Trimming took 1 base from V and 4 from J, leaving 10 bases between them. The CDR3 loop is CSARVSDRETQYF. The DNA for the CDR3 is TGCAGTGCTAGAGTGTCGGACAGAGAGACCCAGTACTTC.

Note on this clonotype: This sequence may be a read error, since a much larger clone differs from it by one base. V is TRBV6-5 and J is TRBJ2-1; 7 nucleotides agree with TRBD2. Trimming removed 7 bases from V and 10 bases from J; junction bases left unmatched: 10. Germline lookup yields CDR1 MNHEY and CDR2 SVGAGI. The CDR3 is 13 residues long. The CDR3 here is CASTSGAAYEQFF. CDR3 sequence (DNA): TGTGCCAGCACCAGCGGGGCTGCCTACGAGCAGTTCTTC.

The chain is built from TRBV4-2 and TRBJ1-3; D is perhaps TRBD1 (5 bases). The CDR3 extends over 14 amino acids. Germline V gene sequence: CDR1 LGHNA, CDR2 YNFKEQ. Trimming shortened V by 1 base and J by 3 bases, and 7 bases separated the two germline ends. In nucleotides, the CDR3 is TGTGCCAGCAGCCAAGGGACACTTGGAAACACCATATATTTT. It codes for CASSQGTLGNTIYF.

This clonotype was found a few times. V is TRBV7-9 and J is TRBJ1-1, with D perhaps matching TRBD1 (6 bases). Germline assignment: CDR1 SEHNR and CDR2 FQNEAQ (reference sequence). CDR3 length: 14 residues. Trimming removed 5 bases at V and 11 bases at J, with 21 bases between. The CDR3: CASSGQQGGGGAFF. The CDR3 DNA reads TGTGCCAGCAGCGGCCAACAGGGTGGGGGGGGCGCTTTCTTT.